This T cell receptor (beta chain) was sequenced for a study of neurological immune-mediated disorders. The CDR3 is 13 amino acids. V lost 0 bases, J lost 10 bases, and 10 bases lay in between. CDR1 and CDR2 (germline): MNHEY, SVGEGT. General study results and limits: HTLV-1-associated myelopathy had the most TCR clonal expansion, while multiple sclerosis had the least, a level that fell below healthy controls.

The table lists this clonotype with many counts. What it binds is unknown. One entry per CDR3 protein, called by TCRdb with MiXCR from the 5' RACE reads. This table holds 87,000 or so distinct CDR3 sequences, around 3.3% found once. The receptor was isolated from a woman aged 18-29 years with multiple sclerosis. The chain carries TRBV6-2 or TRBV6-3 and TRBJ2-1; D could derive from TRBD1 or TRBD2 (6 bases each). Sequenced material: PBMCs. As DNA, the CDR3 is TGTGCCAGCAGTTACTCGAGGGGGGAGGAGCAGTTCTTC. This codes for CASSYSRGEEQFF.